These 9 T cell receptor beta chains were all obtained from the same sample, sequenced in a study of blood T cell repertoires in COVID-19. Sequencing was performed with immunoSEQ multiplex PCR; in TCRdb, only in-frame clones are kept and a portion is missing. This table has 72,000 or so clones, around 85% appearing once. The material sequenced was peripheral blood. These receptors all come from a woman older than 75 with active or convalescent COVID-19.

This clone was observed a single time. V is TRBV9 and J is TRBJ2-3, with unresolved D. The CDR3 consists of 13 residues. Trimming cost V 2 bases and J 2 bases, with 6 bases left between them. Germline V gene lookup returns CDR1 SGDLS and CDR2 YYNGEE. This CDR3 reads CASSVIPTDTQYF. CDR3 coding DNA: TGTGCCAGCAGCGTCATTCCCACAGATACGCAGTATTTT.

The chain carries TRBV13 and TRBJ1-3, with 8 bases lining up with TRBD1. Germline V gives CDR1 PRHDT, CDR2 FYEKMQ (reference sequence). The CDR3 is 15 amino acids. J gave up 1 base and V 2 bases, and 1 base lay outside the gene matches. CDR3 amino acids: CASSLWTGSGNTIYF. For the CDR3, the DNA is TGTGCCAGCAGCTTATGGACAGGGTCTGGAAACACCATATATTTT.

This clone was picked up one time. The chain is built from TRBV19 and TRBJ1-6; D is unresolved. Germline values: CDR1 LNHDA, CDR2 SQIVND (reference sequence). This CDR3 has 15 residues. V lost 0 bases, J lost 0 bases, and 3 bases lay in between. DNA for the CDR3: TGTGCCAGTAGTATAGACAGCTCCTATAATTCACCCCTCCACTTT. This codes for CASSIDSSYNSPLHF.

This clone was recorded only once. The chain joins TRBV3-1 (or the pseudogene TRBV3-2) to TRBJ1-3; 10 bases line up with TRBD1. Trimming at V came to 8 bases and at J to 2 bases, leaving 9 bases not matched to a gene. The CDR3 runs to 16 residues. Germline CDR1 is LGHDT and CDR2 is YNNKEL (reference sequence). The CDR3 region has the DNA TGTGCCAGCCACTCGACAGGGGGCAATACTGGAAACACCATATATTTT. This translates into CASHSTGGNTGNTIYF.

Written as DNA, the CDR3 is TGTGCCACCAGCAGAGTCAGAGAGACCCAGTACTTC. The encoded protein is CATSRVRETQYF. J is TRBJ2-5 and V is TRBV15; no firm D call. The length of the CDR3 is 12 residues. Germline V gene data show CDR1 as LNHNV and CDR2 as YYDKDF (reference sequence). Trimming removed 1 base from V and 4 bases from J, with 4 bases in between.

The genes are TRBV7-9 and TRBJ1-6; TRBD1 aligns across 7 bases. Germline V gives CDR1 SEHNR, CDR2 FQNEAQ (reference sequence). The CDR3 is 15 amino acids. The V gene end was trimmed by 1 base and the J gene end by 10 bases; junction bases not matched to a gene: 7. This CDR3 reads CASSLDWTGSSPLHF. The CDR3 nucleotides are TGTGCCAGCAGCTTAGACTGGACAGGCAGCTCACCCCTCCACTTT.

This chain connects TRBV19 to TRBJ1-2, with TRBD1 matching over 7 bases. V shed 4 bases, J shed 8 bases, and the junction held 16 bases outside the gene matches. This CDR3 contains 16 residues. Germline V gives CDR1 LNHDA, CDR2 SQIVND (reference sequence). CDR3 in DNA: TGTGCCAGTAGTACAGAACCCGGGACAGTGGGGCTGGGCTACACCTTC. It specifies CASSTEPGTVGLGYTF.

The CDR3 spells CASSLPAGALLGQYF. The CDR3 DNA follows: TGTGCCAGCAGCTTACCAGCGGGCGCCCTTCTGGGGCAGTACTTC. The chain uses TRBV7-2 and TRBJ2-7, with TRBD2 as a possible D gene (6 bases). The CDR3 runs 15 residues. Germline V gives CDR1 SGHTA, CDR2 FQGNSA. V was shortened by 2 bases and J by 9 bases, with 20 bases between the two germline ends. Looking up the rest from reference TRBV7-2 and TRBJ2-7 gives the full variable domain: GAGVSQSPSNKVTEKGKDVELRCDPISGHTALYWYRQSLGQGLEFLIYFQGNSAPDKSGLPSDRFSAERTGGSVSTLTIQRTQQEDSAVYLCASSLPAGALLGQYFGPGTRLTVT.

This chain connects TRBV11-2 to TRBJ2-5; 7 nucleotides line up with TRBD1. The CDR3 contains 16 residues. The germline gives CDR1 SGHAT, CDR2 FQNNGV. V trimming: 6 bases; J trimming: 2 bases; junction bases outside the gene matches: 12. CDR3 DNA sequence: TGTGCCAGCAGTTCACTAGGGACAGCGGCACAAGAGACCCAGTACTTC. Its protein is CASSSLGTAAQETQYF.